This T cell receptor beta chain was identified in a study of long-term antiretroviral therapy in people with HIV. Study results and caveats: Blood collection from about 2003 to 2018 possibly occurred under older ART regimens. An increase in diversity followed ART, yet levels stayed below transplant donor controls. When set beside controls, HIV repertoires had CDR3 length ranges that were narrower.

immunoSEQ v3.0 was run at survey level. Here immunoSEQ multiplex PCR was the method, and the copy in TCRdb shows in-frame clones only, minus some. The sample contains tens of thousands of clones, over 70% of which appear only once. This CDR3 is built from 15 residues. Trimming removed 0 bases at V and 5 bases at J, with 12 bases between. Germline V CDR1 and CDR2: SGDLS, YYNGEE. Turning to this clone: The antigen is unknown.

This specimen was unsorted PBMCs, taken 1.1 years before starting antiretroviral therapy. The gene calls are TRBV9 and TRBJ2-1; perhaps TRBD2 as D (7 bases). This TCR derives from a woman younger than 45 with HIV. CDR3 nucleotides: TGTGCCAGCAGCGTAGAGGGGGGGCGCCACAATGAGCAGTTCTTC. The encoded protein is CASSVEGGRHNEQFF.